Each of the 18 T cell receptor beta chains below was sequenced from the same sample in a study of cytomegalovirus exposure and HLA in healthy donors. The primer mix had 60 Vbeta and 13 Jbeta primers. Using immunoSEQ multiplex PCR, the repertoire was profiled, and TCRdb retains in-frame clones only, with some absent. The sample spans about 120,000 clones; the ten largest clones claim around 1.6%. The sequencing input was PBMCs. The source of these receptors is a middle-aged woman in good health and CMV-seropositive.

This chain links TRBV7-3 with TRBJ2-2; the match to TRBD2 covers 8 bases. CDR1 is SGHTA and CDR2 is FQGTGA in the germline V gene. This CDR3 is built from 15 residues. Trimming at V came to 5 bases and at J to 4 bases, leaving 6 bases not matched to a gene. The CDR3 bases are TGTGCCAGCAGCCCCGGGACTAGGGGCACCGGGGAGCTGTTTTTT. As protein: CASSPGTRGTGELFF. Full variable domain (outside the CDR3, taken from reference TRBV7-3 and TRBJ2-2): GAGVSQTPSNKVTEKGKYVELRCDPISGHTALYWYRQSLGQGPEFLIYFQGTGAADDSGLPNDRFFAVRPEGSVSTLKIQRTERGDSAVYLCASSPGTRGTGELFFGEGSRLTVL.

V is TRBV5-6 and J is TRBJ1-4; 8 positions match TRBD1. Germline CDR1 reads SGHDT; CDR2 reads YYEEEE. The V gene end was trimmed by 0 bases and the J gene end by 8 bases; junction bases not matched to a gene: 0. The CDR3 totals 13 residues. The CDR3: CASSLGTGEKLFF. CDR3 bases: TGTGCCAGCAGCTTGGGGACAGGGGAAAAACTGTTTTTT.

This sequence joins TRBV27 and TRBJ1-1; D gene ambiguous. Trimming removed 5 bases at V and 1 base at J, with 8 bases between. The CDR3 runs to 13 residues. Germline lookup yields CDR1 MNHEY and CDR2 SMNVEV (reference sequence). The CDR3 spells CASSLTANTEAFF. The CDR3 DNA follows: TGTGCCAGCAGTCTCACAGCGAACACTGAAGCTTTCTTT.

This sequence joins TRBV5-1 and TRBJ2-2; D is ambiguous. The V gene lost 0 bases and the J gene lost 4 bases, with 7 bases spanning the gap. The CDR3 covers 14 residues. Germline V gene lookup returns CDR1 SGHRS and CDR2 YFSETQ. This CDR3 reads CASSLDGPTGELFF. Written as DNA, the CDR3 is TGCGCCAGCAGCTTGGATGGCCCCACCGGGGAGCTGTTTTTT.

V usage is TRBV7-9 and J usage is TRBJ2-6; D call uncertain. Trimming cost V 6 bases and J 1 base, with 16 bases left between them. Per the germline V gene, CDR1 is SEHNR and CDR2 is FQNEAQ (reference sequence). The CDR3 loop spans 17 amino acids. CDR3 amino acids: CASRVGRLGSGANVLTF. CDR3 nucleotide sequence: TGTGCCAGCAGGGTGGGCAGGCTTGGATCTGGGGCCAACGTCCTGACTTTC.

The chain joins TRBV27 to TRBJ1-5; D might be TRBD1 (6 bases). This CDR3 has 19 residues. The V gene's germline CDR1 is MNHEY and CDR2 SMNVEV (reference sequence). V was clipped by 6 bases and J by 4 bases, with 28 bases between them. The DNA for the CDR3 is TGTGCCAGCAGGGACCATGGACAGAGAAGGACTGGGACAAATCAGCCCCAGCATTTT. Amino acids: CASRDHGQRRTGTNQPQHF.

This rearrangement joins TRBV28 to TRBJ2-7; perhaps TRBD1 as D (6 bases). Germline V CDR1 and CDR2: MDHEN, SYDVKM. The CDR3 covers 16 residues. V lost 2 bases, J lost 3 bases, and 17 bases lay in between. The CDR3 DNA reads as TGTGCCAGCAGTTTACGGTTCCAGCAGGGGAACTACGAGCAGTACTTC. Residues: CASSLRFQQGNYEQYF.

This chain uses TRBV28 with TRBJ2-1; D possibly corresponds to TRBD2 (9 bases). From germline, CDR1 is MDHEN and CDR2 SYDVKM. The CDR3 is 19 amino acids. V lost 5 bases and J 7 bases, leaving 30 bases between the germline ends. The CDR3 is CASSLGQGLLAGKGNEQFF. DNA for the CDR3: TGTGCCAGCAGTCTCGGACAGGGCCTGCTAGCGGGGAAGGGGAATGAGCAGTTCTTC.

This sequence joins TRBV6-5 and TRBJ2-3; TRBD2 is a possible D gene (6 bases). The CDR3 is 15 residues long. Trimming removed 0 bases from V and 6 bases from J, with 13 bases in between. Germline CDR1 reads MNHEY; CDR2 reads SVGAGI. The CDR3 coding sequence is TGTGCCAGCAGTTACTCAGTGGGGAGGATGGATACGCAGTATTTT. Translating it yields CASSYSVGRMDTQYF.

The chain employs TRBV6-5 and TRBJ2-5, with 7 bases lining up with TRBD2. Germline V gene sequence: CDR1 MNHEY, CDR2 SVGAGI. The CDR3 length is 14 residues. V lost 6 bases and J lost 11; bases outside the gene matches: 15. The CDR3 region has the DNA TGTGCCAGCAGGGCGCTAGCGGTGGTGGGAGAGCAGTACTTC. It codes for CASRALAVVGEQYF.

The V and J genes are TRBV9 and TRBJ2-6; 12 bases match TRBD2. The junction had 10 bases not matched to a gene; V was cut back by 0 bases and J by 3 bases. In germline, CDR1 is SGDLS, CDR2 YYNGEE. The CDR3 totals 20 residues. CDR3 coding DNA: TGTGCCAGCAGCGTAGAGGCTAGCGGGAGGGGATCGATTGGGGCCAACGTCCTGACTTTC. Protein product: CASSVEASGRGSIGANVLTF.

V usage is TRBV29-1 and J usage is TRBJ2-5; D unresolved. The ends were cut back, 2 bases at V and 5 bases at J, with 9 bases in the middle. This CDR3 region has 12 residues. Germline V gene data show CDR1 as SQVTM and CDR2 as ANQGSEA. This chain's CDR3 is CSVEHRKETQYF. The CDR3 coding sequence is TGCAGCGTTGAACACAGAAAGGAGACCCAGTACTTC.

The chain couples TRBV30 to TRBJ2-1; D call uncertain. V shed 3 bases and J shed 5 bases, with 5 bases lying between them. CDR3 length equals 11 residues. Germline V gene sequence: CDR1 GTSNPN, CDR2 SVGIG (reference sequence). The CDR3, as DNA: TGTGCCTGGAGCCGGGACAATGAGCAGTTCTTC. Amino acid sequence: CAWSRDNEQFF.

This chain joins TRBV15 and TRBJ2-5, with a tentative D call TRBD1 (5 bases). The germline V and J ends were trimmed by 0 bases and 2 bases, with 13 bases remaining between them. The CDR3 runs to 16 residues. Germline V gene sequence: CDR1 LNHNV, CDR2 YYDKDF (reference sequence). DNA of the CDR3: TGTGCCACCAGCAGAGATCACACAGGCCCTCAAGAGACCCAGTACTTC. The encoded protein is CATSRDHTGPQETQYF.

The chain joins TRBV28 to TRBJ2-1; maybe TRBD1 (6 bases). This CDR3 spans 15 amino acids. Trimming took off 5 bases at V and 0 bases at J, with 11 bases between the two ends. In germline, CDR1 is MDHEN, CDR2 SYDVKM. The CDR3 DNA follows: TGTGCCAGCAGTACCCGCAGGGGCTCCTACAATGAGCAGTTCTTC. The encoded protein is CASSTRRGSYNEQFF.

V and J are TRBV9 and TRBJ1-1; D gene uncertain. The ends were cut back, 3 bases at V and 0 bases at J, with 15 bases in the middle. Germline lookup yields CDR1 SGDLS and CDR2 YYNGEE. CDR3 length: 16 amino acids. CDR3 DNA: TGTGCCAGCAGCGCCCATCTGACAAGCCTGAACACTGAAGCTTTCTTT. Its protein is CASSAHLTSLNTEAFF.

The chain joins TRBV2 to TRBJ2-1; the match to TRBD2 covers 12 bases. Germline CDR1 is SNHLY and CDR2 is FYNNEI. With V trimmed by 2 bases and J by 8 bases, 1 base remained unmatched. The CDR3 sequence is 14 residues long. The CDR3 DNA follows: TGTGCCAGCAGTGAACTAGCGGGAGGGTATGAGCAGTTCTTC. This encodes CASSELAGGYEQFF. Supplemented by reference TRBV2 and TRBJ2-1, the full variable domain reads EPEVTQTPSHQVTQMGQEVILRCVPISNHLYFYWYRQILGQKVEFLVSFYNNEISEKSEIFDDQFSVERPDGSNFTLKIRSTKLEDSAMYFCASSELAGGYEQFFGPGTRLTVL.

The rearrangement joins TRBV6-5 to TRBJ2-7; D perhaps matches TRBD2 (5 bases). The V and J ends lost 5 bases and 2 bases respectively, with 10 bases between them. This CDR3 spans 13 amino acids. CDR1 MNHEY and CDR2 SVGAGI come from the germline V gene. CDR3 in amino acids: CASSPGLTYEQYF. CDR3 sequence (DNA): TGTGCCAGCAGTCCTGGACTGACCTACGAGCAGTACTTC.